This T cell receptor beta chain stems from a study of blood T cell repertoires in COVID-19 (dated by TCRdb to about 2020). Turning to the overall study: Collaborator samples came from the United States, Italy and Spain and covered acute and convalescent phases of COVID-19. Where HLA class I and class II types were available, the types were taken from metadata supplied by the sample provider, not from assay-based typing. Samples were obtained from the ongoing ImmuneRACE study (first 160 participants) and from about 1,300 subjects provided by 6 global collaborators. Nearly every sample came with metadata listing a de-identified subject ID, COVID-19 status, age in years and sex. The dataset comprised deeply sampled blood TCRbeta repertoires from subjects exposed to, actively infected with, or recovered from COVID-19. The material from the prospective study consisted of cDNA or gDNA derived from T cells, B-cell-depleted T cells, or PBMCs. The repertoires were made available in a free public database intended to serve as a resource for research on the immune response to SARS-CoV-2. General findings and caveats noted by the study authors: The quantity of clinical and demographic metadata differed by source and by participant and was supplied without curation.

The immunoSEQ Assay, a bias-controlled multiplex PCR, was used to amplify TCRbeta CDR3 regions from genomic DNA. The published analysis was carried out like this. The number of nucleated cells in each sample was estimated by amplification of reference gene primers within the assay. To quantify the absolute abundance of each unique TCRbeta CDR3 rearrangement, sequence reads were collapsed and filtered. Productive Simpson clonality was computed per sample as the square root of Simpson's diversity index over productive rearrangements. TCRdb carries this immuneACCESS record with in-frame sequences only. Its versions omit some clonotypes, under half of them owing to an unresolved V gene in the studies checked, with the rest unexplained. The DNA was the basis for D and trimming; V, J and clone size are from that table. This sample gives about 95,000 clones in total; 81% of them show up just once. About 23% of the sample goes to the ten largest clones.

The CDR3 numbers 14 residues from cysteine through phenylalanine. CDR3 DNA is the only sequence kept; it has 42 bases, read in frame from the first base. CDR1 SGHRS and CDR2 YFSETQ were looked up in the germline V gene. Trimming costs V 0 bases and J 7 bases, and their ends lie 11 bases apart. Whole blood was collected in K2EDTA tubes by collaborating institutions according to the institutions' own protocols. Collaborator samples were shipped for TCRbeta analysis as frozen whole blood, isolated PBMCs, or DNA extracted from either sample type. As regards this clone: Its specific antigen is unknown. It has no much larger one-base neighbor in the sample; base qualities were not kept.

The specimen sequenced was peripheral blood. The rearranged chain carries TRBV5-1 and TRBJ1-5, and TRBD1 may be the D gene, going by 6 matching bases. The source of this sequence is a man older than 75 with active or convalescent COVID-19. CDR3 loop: CASSLDGGQQPQHF. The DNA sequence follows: TGCGCCAGCAGCTTGGACGGGGGGCAGCAGCCCCAGCATTTT.